The 24 T cell receptor beta chains reported below all come from one sample, sequenced in a study of cytomegalovirus exposure and HLA in healthy donors. PCR primers comprised 60 Vbeta and 13 Jbeta primers. Sequencing used immunoSEQ multiplex PCR; TCRdb keeps in-frame clones, though not all of them. The sample lists around 150,000 clones; around 77% were seen once. The sample was PBMCs. The receptors come from a woman aged 25 to 45 in good health and CMV-seronegative.

The rearrangement uses TRBV18 and TRBJ2-3, with TRBD1 matching over 9 bases. This CDR3 spans 16 amino acids. In germline, CDR1 is KGHSH, CDR2 LQKENI. After removal of 5 bases from V and 6 bases from J, the junction contained 12 bases not matched to a gene. CDR3: CASSGTGTDGLDTQYF. CDR3 coding DNA: TGTGCCAGCTCAGGGACAGGGACAGATGGGCTTGATACGCAGTATTTT.

CDR3 residues: CASSDWTGTETQYF. The CDR3 region has the DNA TGTGCCAGCAGTGATTGGACAGGGACCGAGACCCAGTACTTC. The genes are TRBV2 and TRBJ2-5; 8 bases match TRBD1. The germline V gene encodes CDR1 SNHLY and CDR2 FYNNEI. V was clipped by 3 bases and J by 5 bases; unmatched bases: 5. This CDR3 is 14 amino acids long.

The chain joins TRBV5-1 to TRBJ2-2, with D unclear. The germline gives CDR1 SGHRS, CDR2 YFSETQ. With 1 base removed from V and 0 bases from J, the gap between germline ends came to 4 bases. The CDR3 totals 14 residues. For the CDR3, the DNA is TGCGCCAGCAGCTTGACTTCGAACACCGGGGAGCTGTTTTTT. The encoded protein is CASSLTSNTGELFF.

The chain combines TRBV7-3 with TRBJ1-5; maybe TRBD1 (5 bases). The CDR3 loop spans 13 amino acids. CDR1 is SGHTA and CDR2 is FQGTGA in the germline V gene. V was clipped by 4 bases and J by 6 bases, with 10 bases between them. The CDR3 loop is CASSYDQGQPQHF. The CDR3 DNA is TGTGCCAGCAGCTACGACCAGGGTCAGCCCCAGCATTTT.

This clone has just one count. This sequence joins TRBV29-1 and TRBJ2-2; 8 nucleotides align to TRBD1. The CDR3 spans 14 residues. CDR1 is SQVTM, CDR2 ANQGSEA, per germline. J gave up 4 bases and V 7 bases, and 8 bases lay outside the gene matches. This chain's CDR3 is CSGETGAGTGELFF. The CDR3 nucleotides are TGCAGCGGTGAGACAGGGGCCGGCACCGGGGAGCTGTTTTTT.

This chain uses TRBV10-1 with TRBJ2-7; tentative D call: TRBD2 (5 bases). The CDR3 contains 20 residues. With 2 bases removed from V and 5 bases from J, the gap between germline ends came to 31 bases. From germline, CDR1 is WNHNN and CDR2 SYGVQD (reference sequence). The CDR3: CASSETKRPSDDGRRNEQYF. The CDR3 DNA reads as TGCGCCAGCAGTGAGACCAAGAGACCATCCGACGACGGCCGGAGGAACGAGCAGTACTTC.

This clone was seen a single time. J is TRBJ1-2 and V is TRBV7-2; TRBD1 might be the D (5 bases). The CDR3 has 13 residues. Germline V gene data show CDR1 as SGHTA and CDR2 as FQGNSA. V lost 1 base and J lost 8, with 11 bases in between. DNA for the CDR3: TGTGCCAGCAGCTTAGGCAGGGAGGGAGGCTACACCTTC. This gives the protein CASSLGREGGYTF.

As concerns this clone: Relative to the germline gene, one junction end is altered; a read error may explain this. CDR3 DNA sequence: TGTGCCAGTAGTGGGGAGGGAGGGGGTACTGGCTACACCTTC. It translates to CASSGEGGGTGYTF. The chain carries TRBV2 and TRBJ1-2; D perhaps matches TRBD1 (6 bases). Germline V CDR1 and CDR2: SNHLY, FYNNEI. The CDR3 loop spans 14 amino acids.

V gene TRBV5-6 combines with J gene TRBJ2-7, with 12 bases matching TRBD2. Trimming took 4 bases from V and 3 from J; bases not matched to a gene: 5. Germline CDR1 is SGHDT and CDR2 is YYEEEE. This CDR3 contains 15 residues. CDR3 coding DNA: TGTGCCAGCAGCGCCGCGACTAGCGGGGGCTACGAGCAGTACTTC. This encodes CASSAATSGGYEQYF.

The chain employs TRBV28 and TRBJ1-1; perhaps TRBD1 as D (5 bases). The V end was cut by 6 bases, the J end by 0 bases, with 11 bases between. The CDR3 extends over 14 amino acids. The V gene's germline CDR1 is MDHEN and CDR2 SYDVKM. CDR3 bases: TGTGCCAGCAGGGGGGGGAGGATGAACACTGAAGCTTTCTTT. The encoded protein is CASRGGRMNTEAFF.

The V and J genes are TRBV5-6 and TRBJ2-5; TRBD2 matches 8 bases. Germline CDR1 reads SGHDT; CDR2 reads YYEEEE. The CDR3 extends over 14 amino acids. V was pared by 7 bases and J by 5 bases, with 10 bases of the junction left unmatched. This CDR3 is CASEEGGGIETQYF. DNA for the CDR3: TGTGCCAGCGAGGAGGGCGGGGGGATTGAGACCCAGTACTTC.

V is TRBV6-5 and J is TRBJ2-7; perhaps TRBD1 as D (6 bases). Looked up from germline, CDR1 is MNHEY and CDR2 is SVGAGI. V gave up 2 bases and J gave up 6 bases, with 20 bases separating them. This CDR3 has 16 residues. CDR3 amino acids: CASSYAPYREGREQYF. The DNA for the CDR3 is TGTGCCAGCAGTTACGCCCCCTACAGGGAAGGTCGCGAGCAGTACTTC.

The chain is built from TRBV7-6 and TRBJ2-1; TRBD1 matches 9 bases. J lost 8 bases, V lost 0 bases, and 11 bases had no gene match. The CDR3 has 17 residues. CDR1 and CDR2 (germline): SGHVS, FNYEAQ. The CDR3 DNA reads TGTGCCAGCAGCTTAGCGTTCGGGACAGGGAATAGCGATGAGCAGTTCTTC. This codes for CASSLAFGTGNSDEQFF.

V and J are TRBV4-1 and TRBJ1-2; D gene unclear. In germline, CDR1 is MGHRA, CDR2 YSYEKL. Trimming shortened V by 0 bases and J by 1 base, and 9 bases separated the two germline ends. There are 15 residues in the CDR3. The DNA for the CDR3 is TGCGCCAGCAGCCAAGATGCGGGGATTAACTATGGCTACACCTTC. Translating gives CASSQDAGINYGYTF.

The chain carries TRBV27 and TRBJ2-2, with 9 bases fitting TRBD2. The trim removed 1 base at V and 8 bases at J, leaving 8 bases unmatched. CDR1 and CDR2 from the germline V gene are MNHEY and SMNVEV (reference sequence). The CDR3 sequence is 16 residues long. This chain's CDR3 is CASSLFRLAGPGELFF. The CDR3 nucleotides are TGTGCCAGCAGTTTATTCCGTCTAGCGGGGCCGGGGGAGCTGTTTTTT.

The chain recombines TRBV29-1 with TRBJ2-1; 10 nucleotides align to TRBD1. The CDR3 contains 12 residues. The V gene's germline CDR1 is SQVTM and CDR2 ANQGSEA. V lost 5 bases, J lost 10 bases, and 5 bases stayed unmatched. The CDR3 nucleotides read TGCAGCGTTCCGACAGGGGGCAGCGAGCAGTTCTTC. Protein: CSVPTGGSEQFF.

There are a few counts of this clone. The rearrangement joins TRBV5-1 to TRBJ2-1; 7 nucleotides agree with TRBD2. CDR3 size: 16 residues. V gave up 0 bases and J gave up 7 bases; unmatched junction bases: 10. Germline V gives CDR1 SGHRS, CDR2 YFSETQ. CDR3 in amino acids: CASSLVERGPNNEQFF. CDR3 nucleotides: TGCGCCAGCAGCTTGGTTGAGCGGGGACCCAATAATGAGCAGTTCTTC.

The chain carries TRBV25-1 and TRBJ1-4, with a tentative D call TRBD1 (5 bases). The CDR3 is 15 residues long. Germline values: CDR1 MGHDK, CDR2 SYGVNS. The V end lost 6 bases, the J end lost 5 bases, and 16 bases lay between the germline ends. The CDR3 DNA is TGTGCCAGCAGCCGCATGGTAGGGGTGAATGAAAAACTGTTTTTT. As protein: CASSRMVGVNEKLFF.

V usage is TRBV5-6 and J usage is TRBJ1-2; D unclear. Germline CDR1 and CDR2: SGHDT and YYEEEE. Deletions cut 0 bases from V and 8 bases from J, with 14 bases between. The CDR3 loop spans 14 amino acids. The CDR3 nucleotides read TGTGCCAGCAGCTTGGTAGCTCTCGGTTGGGGCTACACCTTC. As protein: CASSLVALGWGYTF.

This chain joins TRBV9 and TRBJ2-7, with D perhaps matching TRBD1 (6 bases). The germline V and J ends were trimmed by 3 bases and 4 bases, with 14 bases remaining between them. The CDR3 sequence is 14 residues long. Germline V gives CDR1 SGDLS, CDR2 YYNGEE. The CDR3 DNA follows: TGTGCCAGCAGCGGGGGGCCGGGCCTGTACGAGCAGTACTTC. It codes for CASSGGPGLYEQYF.

The chain carries TRBV27 and TRBJ2-7; 8 nucleotides line up with TRBD2. CDR1 MNHEY and CDR2 SMNVEV come from the germline V gene (reference sequence). The CDR3 runs to 18 residues. V lost 6 bases to trimming and J lost 5 bases; unmatched junction nucleotides: 21. CDR3 DNA: TGTGCCAGCAGGGCCGGGACTAGAGGCCTCGCCTTCAGACACGAGCAGTACTTC. Protein: CASRAGTRGLAFRHEQYF.

A remark on this clone: An end of the junction differs from the germline gene, which may be a read error. This chain connects TRBV7-9 to TRBJ1-6, with 9 positions matching TRBD1. The length of the CDR3 is 16 residues. CDR1 and CDR2 from the germline V gene are SEHNR and FQNEAQ (reference sequence). This CDR3 reads CSSSLVRRTGDSPLHF. The CDR3 DNA sequence: TGTTCCAGCAGCTTAGTCCGGCGGACAGGGGATTCACCCCTCCACTTT.

A note on this clone: A read error may produce the germline difference seen at one junction end. Other DNA sequences in this sample translate to the same CDR3. V usage is TRBV4-2 and J usage is TRBJ1-2; D not certain. This CDR3 spans 15 amino acids. The V gene's germline CDR1 is LGHNA and CDR2 YNFKEQ. CDR3 protein: CASSQVAQLNYGYTF. CDR3 bases: TGTGCCAGCAGCCAAGTCGCTCAACTCAACTATGGTTACACCTTC.

The V call is TRBV7-6, the J call TRBJ2-5, with D hard to call. V dropped 1 base and J dropped 0 bases, with 12 bases sitting between them. The CDR3 runs 16 residues. CDR1 is SGHVS, CDR2 FNYEAQ, per germline. The CDR3 here is CASSLVSYMYQETQYF. Written as DNA, the CDR3 is TGTGCCAGCAGCTTAGTTTCGTACATGTACCAAGAGACCCAGTACTTC.